The rows below give T cell receptor beta chains drawn from one sample of a study of blood T cell repertoires in COVID-19. The data were produced by immunoSEQ multiplex PCR, yet TCRdb's version contains in-frame clones alone and is incomplete. This table holds hundreds of thousands of clones, 70% to 90% found once. The sample was peripheral blood. These receptor sequences come from a man in his fifties or sixties with COVID-19, enrolled during active disease. Both conserved end residues are part of each CDR3. Each record gives: J gene, clone size, D gene, V gene, CDR3 protein, CDR3 DNA. The D gene is left open where the match is weak. For some rows the clone size is stated as once, few or many, or as a class when expanded; others skip it.

J: TRBJ1-2
size: .
D: TRBD1
V: TRBV28
CDR3: CASIEGRGLYYGYTF
DNA: TGTGCCAGTATCGAGGGAAGGGGGCTATACTATGGCTACACCTTC

J: TRBJ2-1
size: .
D: .
V: TRBV19
CDR3: CASSRHSYNEQFF
DNA: TGTGCCAGTAGCAGGCACTCCTACAATGAGCAGTTCTTC

J: TRBJ2-1
size: .
D: TRBD1
V: TRBV5-1
CDR3: CASSLGQGFNEQFF
DNA: TGCGCCAGCAGCTTGGGACAGGGCTTCAATGAGCAGTTCTTC

J: TRBJ1-4
size: .
D: TRBD1
V: TRBV9
CDR3: CASSVGTGRPTNEKLFF
DNA: TGTGCCAGCAGCGTAGGGACAGGAAGGCCAACTAATGAAAAACTGTTTTTT

J: TRBJ2-3
size: .
D: TRBD1
V: TRBV24-1
CDR3: CATSDPGQGGTDTQYF
DNA: TGTGCCACCAGTGATCCCGGACAGGGCGGCACAGATACGCAGTATTTT

J: TRBJ1-5
size: .
D: TRBD1
V: TRBV9
CDR3: CASEITREGARQPQHF
DNA: TGTGCCAGCGAAATCACCCGGGAGGGGGCAAGACAGCCCCAGCATTTT

J: TRBJ2-3
size: .
D: TRBD2
V: TRBV6-5
CDR3: CASSHSGGAADTQYF
DNA: TGTGCCAGCAGTCATAGCGGGGGGGCCGCAGATACGCAGTATTTT

J: TRBJ1-5
size: .
D: TRBD1
V: TRBV7-2
CDR3: CASSLDRGSNQPQHF
DNA: TGTGCCAGCAGCTTAGACAGGGGAAGCAATCAGCCCCAGCATTTT

J: TRBJ2-3
size: .
D: .
V: TRBV7-2
CDR3: CASSLTHSILNTQYF
DNA: TGTGCCAGCAGCTTAACCCACAGCATATTGAATACGCAGTATTTT

J: TRBJ2-2
size: .
D: TRBD2
V: TRBV7-8
CDR3: CASSLRDSGGVNTGELFF
DNA: TGTGCCAGCAGCCTCCGCGATAGCGGGGGGGTTAACACCGGGGAGCTGTTTTTT

J: TRBJ1-5
size: .
D: .
V: TRBV3-1/TRBV3-2
CDR3: CASSQDAAGRPQHF
DNA: TGTGCCAGCAGCCAAGATGCAGCAGGGCGGCCCCAGCATTTT

J: TRBJ2-1
size: .
D: TRBD1
V: TRBV19
CDR3: CASSRDRAYNEQFF
DNA: TGTGCCAGTAGCCGGGACAGGGCCTACAATGAGCAGTTCTTC

J: TRBJ1-2
size: few
D: .
V: TRBV28
CDR3: CATDTGQIYGYTF
DNA: TGTGCCACCGATACCGGACAGATTTATGGCTACACCTTC

J: TRBJ2-7
size: few
D: .
V: TRBV10-3
CDR3: CAISGTAGRLLSYEQYF
DNA: TGTGCCATCAGTGGGACTGCGGGACGACTTTTGTCCTACGAGCAGTACTTC

J: TRBJ1-1
size: .
D: .
V: TRBV5-1
CDR3: CASSLPLDRGVLDTEAFF
DNA: TGCGCCAGCAGCTTGCCTCTGGACAGAGGGGTCTTGGACACTGAAGCTTTCTTT

J: TRBJ1-2
size: once
D: .
V: TRBV9
CDR3: CASSVEGQGGFEGYTF
DNA: TGTGCCAGCAGCGTAGAGGGCCAAGGGGGATTTGAGGGCTACACCTTC

J: TRBJ1-3
size: .
D: .
V: TRBV18
CDR3: CASSPQEARNTIYF
DNA: TGTGCCAGCTCACCTCAGGAGGCGCGAAACACCATATATTTT

J: TRBJ2-3
size: .
D: TRBD2
V: TRBV20-1
CDR3: CSASIRGGLDTQYF
DNA: TGCAGTGCTAGTATCCGGGGGGGCCTGGATACGCAGTATTTT

J: TRBJ2-3
size: .
D: .
V: TRBV18
CDR3: CASSWGVSSTDTQYF
DNA: TGTGCCAGCTCATGGGGGGTCTCTAGCACAGATACGCAGTATTTT

J: TRBJ2-7
size: .
D: TRBD2
V: TRBV27
CDR3: CASSLSFGGGSYEQYF
DNA: TGTGCCAGCAGTTTATCTTTTGGGGGGGGCTCCTACGAGCAGTACTTC

J: TRBJ2-2
size: .
D: TRBD2
V: TRBV24-1
CDR3: CATSDLGRVSEIYTGELFF
DNA: TGTGCCACCAGTGATTTAGGGAGGGTCTCTGAAATTTACACCGGGGAGCTGTTTTTT

J: TRBJ1-2
size: .
D: TRBD1
V: TRBV10-3
CDR3: CAISEDRAGYGYTF
DNA: TGTGCCATCAGTGAGGACAGGGCGGGCTATGGCTACACCTTC

J: TRBJ2-5
size: once
D: .
V: TRBV24-1
CDR3: CATSDPLQETQYF
DNA: TGTGCCACCAGTGATCCCTTACAAGAGACCCAGTACTTC

J: TRBJ2-2
size: .
D: .
V: TRBV24-1
CDR3: CATSDWGTLNTGELFF
DNA: TGTGCCACCAGTGATTGGGGGACACTAAACACCGGGGAGCTGTTTTTT

J: TRBJ1-5
size: .
D: .
V: TRBV19
CDR3: CASSISSRQASNQPQHF
DNA: TGTGCCAGTAGTATTTCTTCTAGACAGGCTAGCAATCAGCCCCAGCATTTT

J: TRBJ1-4
size: .
D: TRBD1
V: TRBV7-9
CDR3: CASSSYRGDEKLFF
DNA: TGTGCCAGCAGTAGTTACAGGGGAGATGAAAAACTGTTTTTT

J: TRBJ1-1
size: .
D: TRBD1
V: TRBV27
CDR3: CASSFWDRVGAEAFF
DNA: TGTGCCAGCAGTTTTTGGGACAGGGTCGGCGCTGAAGCTTTCTTT

J: TRBJ2-1
size: .
D: TRBD1
V: TRBV10-2
CDR3: CASSDPGTGGNEQFF
DNA: TGCGCCAGCAGTGACCCCGGGACAGGGGGGAATGAGCAGTTCTTC

J: TRBJ2-2
size: .
D: TRBD1
V: TRBV2
CDR3: CASRGTANTGELFF
DNA: TGTGCCAGCAGGGGGACAGCGAACACCGGGGAGCTGTTTTTT

J: TRBJ1-2
size: once
D: .
V: TRBV9
CDR3: CASSVATGRVGYTF
DNA: TGTGCCAGCAGCGTAGCGACAGGACGAGTGGGCTACACCTTC

J: TRBJ1-5
size: .
D: TRBD1
V: TRBV28
CDR3: CASRQTGGFNQPQHF
DNA: TGTGCCAGCAGGCAGACAGGGGGCTTCAATCAGCCCCAGCATTTT

J: TRBJ2-3
size: .
D: TRBD2
V: TRBV24-1
CDR3: CATSDMAAGDYLTDTQYF
DNA: TGTGCCACCAGTGATATGGCGGCGGGGGACTACCTCACAGATACGCAGTATTTT

J: TRBJ1-5
size: .
D: TRBD1
V: TRBV5-6
CDR3: CASSHGRGHQPQHF
DNA: TGTGCCAGCAGCCACGGCAGGGGGCATCAGCCCCAGCATTTT

J: TRBJ2-7
size: .
D: TRBD2
V: TRBV10-3
CDR3: CAISGRAGDYEQYF
DNA: TGTGCCATCAGTGGAAGAGCGGGGGATTACGAGCAGTACTTC

J: TRBJ1-5
size: .
D: TRBD1
V: TRBV4-3
CDR3: CASSQGLLDRGYSNQPQHF
DNA: TGCGCCAGCAGCCAAGGCCTACTTGACAGGGGGTATAGCAATCAGCCCCAGCATTTT

J: TRBJ2-7
size: .
D: .
V: TRBV16
CDR3: CASSQQTGIGNEQYF
DNA: TGTGCCAGCAGCCAACAAACAGGGATAGGTAACGAGCAGTACTTC

J: TRBJ2-7
size: .
D: .
V: TRBV7-9
CDR3: CASSAGVEQYF
DNA: TGTGCCAGCAGCGCAGGGGTAGAGCAGTACTTC

J: TRBJ2-7
size: .
D: TRBD1
V: TRBV28
CDR3: CASSLDRVRYEQYF
DNA: TGTGCCAGCAGTTTGGACAGGGTAAGGTACGAGCAGTACTTC

J: TRBJ2-7
size: few
D: .
V: TRBV7-2
CDR3: CASSQLQGYEQYF
DNA: TGTGCCAGCAGCCAACTACAGGGCTACGAGCAGTACTTC

J: TRBJ2-2
size: once
D: .
V: TRBV5-1
CDR3: CASSRWDSGELFF
DNA: TGCGCCAGCAGCCGCTGGGACTCCGGGGAGCTGTTTTTT

J: TRBJ2-1
size: .
D: TRBD2
V: TRBV5-1
CDR3: CASSLRVGLGYNEQFF
DNA: TGCGCCAGCAGCTTGAGGGTGGGACTAGGGTACAATGAGCAGTTCTTC

J: TRBJ1-1
size: .
D: .
V: TRBV9
CDR3: CASSVGLTETEAFF
DNA: TGTGCCAGCAGCGTAGGGCTTACCGAAACTGAAGCTTTCTTT

J: TRBJ1-6
size: .
D: .
V: TRBV11-2
CDR3: CASTPVLYPNSPLHF
DNA: TGTGCCAGCACCCCAGTTTTGTACCCTAATTCACCCCTCCACTTT

J: TRBJ2-3
size: .
D: TRBD2
V: TRBV9
CDR3: CASSASASGGNTDTQYF
DNA: TGTGCCAGCAGCGCCTCAGCTAGCGGGGGGAACACAGATACGCAGTATTTT

J: TRBJ1-6
size: few
D: .
V: TRBV6-1
CDR3: CASSDADKILTPLHF
DNA: TGTGCCAGCAGTGACGCGGACAAGATTCTAACACCCCTCCACTTT

J: TRBJ2-7
size: .
D: TRBD2
V: TRBV6-5
CDR3: CASRGLAGDIYEQYF
DNA: TGTGCCAGCAGAGGACTAGCGGGGGACATATACGAGCAGTACTTC

J: TRBJ1-2
size: .
D: .
V: TRBV5-6
CDR3: CASSPGGGLGYTF
DNA: TGTGCCAGCAGCCCCGGGGGGGGACTTGGCTACACCTTC

J: TRBJ2-3
size: .
D: TRBD2
V: TRBV30
CDR3: CAWFPGGRVDTDTQYF
DNA: TGTGCCTGGTTTCCGGGGGGGCGTGTGGACACAGATACGCAGTATTTT

J: TRBJ1-6
size: .
D: .
V: TRBV4-1
CDR3: CASSQARDYNSPLHF
DNA: TGCGCCAGCAGCCAAGCGCGGGACTATAATTCACCCCTCCACTTT

J: TRBJ1-5
size: .
D: .
V: TRBV4-1
CDR3: CASSQGPGSNQPQHF
DNA: TGCGCCAGCAGCCAAGGCCCCGGTTCGAATCAGCCCCAGCATTTT

J: TRBJ1-1
size: .
D: .
V: TRBV7-9
CDR3: CASSITGYGNTEAFF
DNA: TGTGCCAGCAGCATAACAGGGTACGGGAACACTGAAGCTTTCTTT

J: TRBJ1-1
size: .
D: .
V: TRBV28
CDR3: CASSLSPAQNTEAFF
DNA: TGTGCCAGCAGTTTATCCCCAGCGCAGAACACTGAAGCTTTCTTT

J: TRBJ1-5
size: once
D: .
V: TRBV18
CDR3: CASSPPGSNQPQHF
DNA: TGTGCCAGCTCACCCCCCGGGAGCAATCAGCCCCAGCATTTT

J: TRBJ1-1
size: .
D: TRBD1
V: TRBV6-5
CDR3: CASSYTGTGDTEAFF
DNA: TGTGCCAGCAGTTACACGGGGACAGGGGACACTGAAGCTTTCTTT